Listed below are T cell receptor beta chains from one sample, sequenced in a study. MiXCR, run by TCRdb on the multiplex PCR reads, gives a single entry per CDR3 protein. The data show 430 or so distinct CDR3 sequences, around 20% seen once. The source material was tumor-infiltrating Tregs sorted from the breast tumor. The receptor source for this set is a female donor with breast cancer. CDR3s leave out the opening cysteine and the closing phenylalanine or tryptophan.

>TRBV12-3/TRBV12-4
ASSSYSGTAIHGYT
>TRBV12-3/TRBV12-4
ASTLMGQGSGYGYT
>TRBV12-3/TRBV12-4
ASSRTGPRGGYT
>TRBV12-3/TRBV12-4
ASSTGRGGYT
>TRBV12-3/TRBV12-4
ASSGRDSYGYT
>TRBV12-3/TRBV12-4
ASSPSDRGYT
>TRBV12-3/TRBV12-4
ASTWRMGYGYT
>TRBV12-3/TRBV12-4
ASSSTGQVNYGYT
>TRBV12-3/TRBV12-4
ASSFNQWQGYGYT
>TRBV12-3/TRBV12-4
ASIQGQGIYGYT
>TRBV12-3/TRBV12-4
ASSFLANYGYT
>TRBV12-3/TRBV12-4
ASSAGQGGNYGYT
>TRBV12-3/TRBV12-4
ASSRDRAQGGYT
>TRBV12-5
ASGSGVQDT
>TRBV12-3/TRBV12-4
ASSPGLGYT
>TRBV12-3/TRBV12-4
ATATGSGYGYT
>TRBV12-3/TRBV12-4
ASSYPTGVDGYT
>TRBV12-3/TRBV12-4
ASSLIGDGYGYT
>TRBV12-3/TRBV12-4
ASSHSDYGYT
>TRBV12-3/TRBV12-4
ASSLRGGRGDYGYT
>TRBV12-5
GARVDGYT
>TRBV12-3/TRBV12-4
ASNKGDRVGLGYT
>TRBV12-3/TRBV12-4
ASNLGQGRGGYT
>TRBV12-3/TRBV12-4
ASVSGQGMDGYT
>TRBV12-3/TRBV12-4
VSSPGPYT
>TRBV12-3/TRBV12-4
ASSPRQTLYGYT
>TRBV12-3/TRBV12-4
ASSLTDYGYT
>TRBV12-3/TRBV12-4
ASSAGQGGYT
>TRBV12-3/TRBV12-4
ASTHHQGNYGYT
>TRBV12-3/TRBV12-4
ASTLMGQGGGYT
>TRBV12-3/TRBV12-4
ASSSAGGYT
>TRBV12-3/TRBV12-4
ASSLMVANYGYT
>TRBV12-3/TRBV12-4
ASSKGQYYGYT
>TRBV12-3/TRBV12-4
ASSRDRVDFYGYT
>TRBV12-3/TRBV12-4
ASSPTGRGGYT
>TRBV12-3/TRBV12-4
ASSRRLIGYT
>TRBV12-3/TRBV12-4
ASSRTGEVNGYT
>TRBV12-3/TRBV12-4
ASSFGTGTGFRYT
>TRBV12-3/TRBV12-4
ASTWDSYGYT
>TRBV12-3/TRBV12-4
ASSRDRGKLGYT
>TRBV12-3/TRBV12-4
ASSLEGHYGYT
>TRBV12-3/TRBV12-4
ASSLVEAKGYT
>TRBV12-3/TRBV12-4
ASRSGTGFGNYGYT
>TRBV12-3/TRBV12-4
ASTREGDGYT
>TRBV12-3/TRBV12-4
ASSSQSGYT
>TRBV12-3/TRBV12-4
ASSGTGYGGYT
>TRBV12-3/TRBV12-4
ASSSLGQGGGYT
>TRBV12-3/TRBV12-4
ASSLPRQGMDGYT